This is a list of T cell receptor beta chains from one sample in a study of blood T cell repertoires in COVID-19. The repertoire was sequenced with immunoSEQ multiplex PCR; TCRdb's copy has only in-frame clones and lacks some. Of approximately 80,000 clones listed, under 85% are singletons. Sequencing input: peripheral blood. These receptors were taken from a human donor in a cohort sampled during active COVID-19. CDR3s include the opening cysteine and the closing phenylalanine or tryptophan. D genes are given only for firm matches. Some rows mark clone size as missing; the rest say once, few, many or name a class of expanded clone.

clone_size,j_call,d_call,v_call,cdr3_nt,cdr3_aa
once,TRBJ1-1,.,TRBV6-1,TGTGCCAGCAGTGAAGTTTTGGGGGGAGGAACTGAAGCTTTCTTT,CASSEVLGGGTEAFF
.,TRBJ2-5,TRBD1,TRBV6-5,TGTGCCAGCAGACAGGGGGTTAAAGAGACCCAGTACTTC,CASRQGVKETQYF
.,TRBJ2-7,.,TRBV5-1,TGCGCCAGCAGCCCAGGCTACGAGCAGTACTTC,CASSPGYEQYF
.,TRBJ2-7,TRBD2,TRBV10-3,TGTGCCGCATGTCCCACTAGCGGGAAAGCCTACGAGCAGTACTTC,CAACPTSGKAYEQYF
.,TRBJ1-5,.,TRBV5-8,TGTGCCAGCAGCTTGCCGGTCCCCCAGCATTTT,CASSLPVPQHF
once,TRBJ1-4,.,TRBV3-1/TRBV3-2,TGTGCCAGCAGCCAAGAAAGCCAGAGGAATATGGATGAAAAACTGTTTTTT,CASSQESQRNMDEKLFF
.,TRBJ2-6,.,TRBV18,TGTGCCAGCTCACCTCGGGTGGCTGGGGCCAACGTCCTGACTTTC,CASSPRVAGANVLTF
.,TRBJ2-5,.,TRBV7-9,TGTGCCAGCAGCTTAGCGGCCCCCGAGACCCAGTACTTC,CASSLAAPETQYF
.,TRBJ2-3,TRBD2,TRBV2,TGTGCCAGCAGGAGGACGGGGGGACCCACAGATACGCAGTATTTT,CASRRTGGPTDTQYF
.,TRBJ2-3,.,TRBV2,TGTGCCAGCACCAAGATCCAGGGTGCAGATACGCAGTATTTT,CASTKIQGADTQYF
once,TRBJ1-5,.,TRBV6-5,TGTGCCAGCAGTTTCGGGACACCAAATCAGCCCCAGCATTTT,CASSFGTPNQPQHF
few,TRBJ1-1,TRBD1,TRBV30,TGTGCCTGGAGTCCTCCCCGTCGGGAGGGGGCTTCTGAAGCTTTCTTT,CAWSPPRREGASEAFF
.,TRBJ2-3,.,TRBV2,TGTGCCAGCAGCGCGGACACCACAGATACGCAGTATTTT,CASSADTTDTQYF
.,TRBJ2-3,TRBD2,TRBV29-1,TGCAGCGTTGAAGATTCGTGGGGAGGGACAGATACGCAGTATTTT,CSVEDSWGGTDTQYF
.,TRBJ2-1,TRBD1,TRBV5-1,TGCGCCAGCAGCTTGGTTCAGGGGGCGTCCTATGAGCAGTTCTTC,CASSLVQGASYEQFF
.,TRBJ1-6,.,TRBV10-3,TGTGCCATCACCTCAGCGGGCAGTTCACCCCTCCACTTT,CAITSAGSSPLHF
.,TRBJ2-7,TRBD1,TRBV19,TGTGCCAGTAGTAAGGGGACAGGGTTGAGCGAGCAGTACTTC,CASSKGTGLSEQYF
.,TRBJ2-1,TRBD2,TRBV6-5,TGTGCCAGCAGTTACTCACGGGGGGGACCTTACAATGAGCAGTTCTTC,CASSYSRGGPYNEQFF
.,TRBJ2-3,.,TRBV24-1,TGTGCCACCAGTGACTCTAGTACAGATACGCAGTATTTT,CATSDSSTDTQYF
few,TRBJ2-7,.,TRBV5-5,TGTGCCAGCAGCTTGGGGTTGAGGGAAAGAGAGCAGTACTTC,CASSLGLREREQYF
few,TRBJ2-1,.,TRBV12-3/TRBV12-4,TGTGCCAGCAGTCGAGGGGGTGAGCAGTTCTTC,CASSRGGEQFF
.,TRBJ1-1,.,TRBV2,TGTGCCAGCAGGGGGAGGGGACACCCGGCTTTGGGAACTGAAGCTTTCTTT,CASRGRGHPALGTEAFF
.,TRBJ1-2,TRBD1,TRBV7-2,TGTGCCAGCAGTAGCACAGGGGGAAGTTACTATGGCTACACCTTC,CASSSTGGSYYGYTF
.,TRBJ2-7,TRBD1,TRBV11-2,TGTGCCAGCAGCCCCGGGACAGGGGGCCTCATCGAGCAGTACTTC,CASSPGTGGLIEQYF
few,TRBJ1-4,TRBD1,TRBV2,TGTGCCAGCAGTGGACAGGGGGCGGGTGAAAAACTGTTTTTT,CASSGQGAGEKLFF
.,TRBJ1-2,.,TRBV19,TGTGCCAGTAGTACGAGAGGGCGCCTCTATGCTAACTATGGCTACACCTTC,CASSTRGRLYANYGYTF
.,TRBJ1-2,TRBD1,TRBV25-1,TGTGCCAGCAGTGAATCCGTGACAGGGGGCTTTCACTATGGCTACACCTTC,CASSESVTGGFHYGYTF
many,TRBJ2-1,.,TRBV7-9,TGTGCCAGCAGTCCCTCGACAGGACCTTACAATGAGCAGTTCTTC,CASSPSTGPYNEQFF
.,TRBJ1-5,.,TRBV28,TGTGCCAGCAGTTTATCTGGAGATCCCTATCAGCCCCAGCATTTT,CASSLSGDPYQPQHF